The following is a T cell receptor beta chain sequence with its context. Its antigen is still unknown. The source of the sample is a study of vaccination and CD4 T cells after COVID-19. Overall study context: A median of around 70 days (range 14 to 241) separated dose two from the taking of post-vaccine samples. Three convalescent patients underwent sampling at day 14 and then at days 161 to 241 post-vaccination, the study reports. Findings and caveats of the study: Analysis of convalescent patients found that 304 of 307 vaccine-specific clones were spike mono-reactive.

Time point meaning: late sampling 161 to 241 days after vaccination in a few convalescent patients. Positive SARS-CoV-2 PCR tests in convalescent patients dated from March to December 2020, pre-Alpha, Beta and Delta. TCRdb ran MiXCR on the PCR reads and lists one entry per CDR3 protein. Of around 30,000 distinct CDR3 sequences listed, 50% are singletons. Germline values: CDR1 MNHEY, CDR2 SVGEGT. This CDR3 comprises 11 residues. V lost 6 bases, J lost 8 bases, and 8 bases lay in between. The chain employs TRBV6-2 or TRBV6-3 and TRBJ2-1; the D gene is possibly TRBD2 (5 bases). This TCR derives from a human donor who had recovered from COVID-19. Sequenced material: CD4+ T cells from blood, taken about 7 months after SARS-CoV-2 vaccination. The CDR3 protein is CASRDWHEQFF. Written as DNA, the CDR3 is TGTGCCAGCAGGGACTGGCATGAGCAGTTCTTC.